This T cell receptor (beta chain) was found in a study of shared clonotypes between healthy human individuals. Using immunoSEQ multiplex PCR, the repertoire was profiled, and TCRdb retains in-frame clones only, with some absent. The sample holds over a million clones, about 96% seen once. The V end was cut by 3 bases, the J end by 2 bases, with 17 bases between. The germline gives CDR1 LNHDA, CDR2 SQIVND (reference sequence). The CDR3 loop spans 16 amino acids. The chain recombines TRBV19 with TRBJ2-7; D call uncertain. The TCR comes from a man aged 25-45 years in good health. The source material was naive CD4+ T cells sorted from blood. The subset here: CD45RA+ positively selected. For the CDR3, the DNA is TGTGCCAGTAGTATGAGAGGACGTCCCCAAACCTACGAGCAGTACTTC. Its translation is CASSMRGRPQTYEQYF. The full variable domain, its missing parts supplied by reference TRBV19 and TRBJ2-7, is DGGITQSPKYLFRKEGQNVTLSCEQNLNHDAMYWYRQDPGQGLRLIYYSQIVNDFQKGDIAEGYSVSREKKESFPLTVTSAQKNPTAFYLCASSMRGRPQTYEQYFGPGTRLTVT.